Sequencing of this T cell receptor (beta chain) was carried out in a study of blood T cells in healthy people across ages (dated by TCRdb to about 2015). Concerning the study at large: In model experiments, roughly one uniquely barcoded TCR beta cDNA molecule per two T cells was captured by template switching. To track age-related changes in TCR beta repertoire diversity, the study relied on deep sequencing normalized with unique cDNA molecular identifiers. The donors were divided into four age groups: young (average around 16 years), middle-aged (over 35), aged (under 70) and long-lived (roughly 82). To avoid experimental bias, donors of different ages were distributed randomly across sequencing lanes. Two additional independent replicas of 1 million unique cDNA reads from the same blood draw were analyzed for two donors (one aged 18 to 30 and one aged 80 or older). The paper's findings and limits, for the study overall: Donor CMV infection status was unknown, potentially confounding age-related changes in expanded clonotypes. As age increased, observed TCR beta diversity per million T cells dropped in a roughly linear way, and a significant reduction was already evident by age 40. Compared with the aged group, the long-lived group had more naive CD4+ T cells, fewer expanded clones and increased TCR diversity, suggesting age selection. Estimates of total diversity based on one million sequenced T cells were regarded as lower bounds and as underestimates. Since profiling was done on bulk unsorted PBMCs, naive and antigen-experienced compartments could not be conclusively compared. Observed TCR beta diversity correlated strongly with the percentage of naive T cells measured by flow cytometry.

Points on this clonotype: Its antigen remains unidentified. No qualities accompany the bases; no much larger clone lies one base away.

According to the germline V gene, CDR1 reads MNHEY and CDR2 reads SVGEGT. From cysteine to phenylalanine, the CDR3 is 15 amino acids long. CDR3 DNA is the only sequence kept; it has 45 bases, read in frame from the first base. From V the trimming removes 4 bases and from J it removes 9 bases, while the gene matches leave 9 bases of the junction unaccounted for. Donors were roughly 40 systemically healthy Caucasian individuals from Russia aged 6 to 90 years. Roughly 9 milliliters of peripheral blood were drawn from each donor into EDTA-treated Vacutainer tubes. Ficoll-Paque density-gradient centrifugation was used to isolate PBMCs, with at least 7 million per sample. Trizol reagent was used to extract total RNA from PBMCs, with at least 5 micrograms per sample. For every donor, flow cytometry on a PBMC aliquot measured the percentage of naive CD45RAhigh/CD27high T cells. The library came from 5' RACE. The instrument was an Illumina HiSeq 2500. The second PCR ran for roughly 7 to 11 cycles and used a J-beta primer mix along with a sample-barcoded 5' primer. Each TCR beta cDNA molecule received a unique molecular identifier from a template-switch 5' adaptor carrying 12 random nucleotides. Each sample yielded at least 2.5 million CDR3-containing paired-end reads. First-strand cDNA synthesis was performed from all RNA using the Mint cDNA synthesis kit, with priming by a TRBC-specific oligonucleotide. After uracil-DNA glycosylase treatment, a first 18-cycle PCR used universal primers M1SS and BC2_uni_R on all cDNA. On the study's bioinformatics: Normalization of each sample was performed by random selection of 1 million high-quality reads, each carrying a distinct molecular identifier. Instead of being binned into consensus sequences, reads with shared molecular identifiers were discarded. MiTCR, run with a Q25 quality threshold and the strictest error-elimination algorithm, handled CDR3 identification, clonotype clustering and error correction. A nonparametric unseen species model using Euler transformation provided a lower-bound estimate of total TCR beta diversity. TCRdb reworked the public reads: Q25 trimming with fastp, MiXCR clone assembly, productive beta chains retained. Here each entry gathers all rows of one CDR3 protein and keeps the most common genes and DNA. TCRdb, rather than the study authors, made the V and J calls. For this sample the table gives hundreds of thousands of distinct CDR3 sequences, of which less than 60% were detected only once. Clones ranked in the top ten supply around 23% of the sample.

The chain is made from TRBV6-2 or TRBV6-3 and TRBJ2-1; 10 junctional bases match TRBD2. Sample: blood. This clonotype originated in an elderly man in good health. The encoded CDR3 is CASSSPSGGGGEQFF. The DNA is TGTGCCAGCAGTTCTCCGAGCGGGGGGGGAGGTGAGCAGTTCTTC.